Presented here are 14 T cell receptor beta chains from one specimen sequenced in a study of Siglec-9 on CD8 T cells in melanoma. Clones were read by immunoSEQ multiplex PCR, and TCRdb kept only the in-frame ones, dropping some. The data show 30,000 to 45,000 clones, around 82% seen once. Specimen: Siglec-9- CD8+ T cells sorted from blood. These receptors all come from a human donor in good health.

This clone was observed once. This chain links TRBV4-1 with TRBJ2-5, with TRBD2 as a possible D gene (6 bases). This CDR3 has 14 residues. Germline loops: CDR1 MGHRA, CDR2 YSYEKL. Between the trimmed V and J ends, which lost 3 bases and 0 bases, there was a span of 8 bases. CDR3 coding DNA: TGCGCCAGCAGCCACTGGGAGGACCAAGAGACCCAGTACTTC. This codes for CASSHWEDQETQYF.

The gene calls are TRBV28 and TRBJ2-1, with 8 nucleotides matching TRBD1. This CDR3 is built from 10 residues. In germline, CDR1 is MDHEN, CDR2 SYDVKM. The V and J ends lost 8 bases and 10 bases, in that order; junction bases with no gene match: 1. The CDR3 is CASGTGEQFF. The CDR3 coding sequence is TGTGCCAGCGGGACAGGCGAGCAGTTCTTC. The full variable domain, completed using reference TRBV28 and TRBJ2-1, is DVKVTQSSRYLVKRTGEKVFLECVQDMDHENMFWYRQDPGLGLRLIYFSYDVKMKEKGDIPEGYSVSREKKERFSLILESASTNQTSMYLCASGTGEQFFGPGTRLTVL.

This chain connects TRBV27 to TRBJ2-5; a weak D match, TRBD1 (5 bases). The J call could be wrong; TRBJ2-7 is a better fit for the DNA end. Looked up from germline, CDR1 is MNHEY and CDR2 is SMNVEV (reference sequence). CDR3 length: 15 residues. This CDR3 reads CASSLSTGATYEQYF. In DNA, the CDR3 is TGTGCCAGCAGTTTATCCACAGGCGCGACCTACGAGCAGTACTTC.

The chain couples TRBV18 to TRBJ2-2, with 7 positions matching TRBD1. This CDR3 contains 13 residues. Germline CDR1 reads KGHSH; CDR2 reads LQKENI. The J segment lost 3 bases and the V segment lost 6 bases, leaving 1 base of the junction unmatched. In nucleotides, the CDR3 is TGTGCCAGCTCCCAGGGGGACACCGGGGAGCTGTTTTTT. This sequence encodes CASSQGDTGELFF.

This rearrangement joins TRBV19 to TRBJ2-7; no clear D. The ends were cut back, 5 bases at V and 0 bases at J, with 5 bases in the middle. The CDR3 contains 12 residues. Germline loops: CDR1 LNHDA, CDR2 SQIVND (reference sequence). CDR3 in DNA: TGTGCCAGTAGTTCTCCCTCCTACGAGCAGTACTTC. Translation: CASSSPSYEQYF.

The CDR3 DNA sequence: TGTGCCAGCAGCCCCATGGGGCCCTCTGGGGCCAACGTCCTGACTTTC. Protein product: CASSPMGPSGANVLTF. The chain couples TRBV7-9 to TRBJ2-6; tentatively, D is TRBD1 (5 bases). V shed 5 bases and J shed 0 bases, with 11 bases lying between them. The CDR3 has 16 amino acids. The germline V gene encodes CDR1 SEHNR and CDR2 FQNEAQ (reference sequence).

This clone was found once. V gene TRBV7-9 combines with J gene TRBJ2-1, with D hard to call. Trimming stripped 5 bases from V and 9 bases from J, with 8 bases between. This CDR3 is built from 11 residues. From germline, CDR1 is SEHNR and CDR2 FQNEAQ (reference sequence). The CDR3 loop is CASSVGPEQFF. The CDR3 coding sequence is TGTGCCAGCAGCGTCGGGCCTGAGCAGTTCTTC.

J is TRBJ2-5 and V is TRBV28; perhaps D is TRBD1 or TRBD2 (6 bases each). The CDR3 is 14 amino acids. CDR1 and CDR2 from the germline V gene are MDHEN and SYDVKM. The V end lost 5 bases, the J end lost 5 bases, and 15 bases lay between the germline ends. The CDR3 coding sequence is TGTGCCAGCAGTCCGCTGGGGGGCGAGGAGACCCAGTACTTC. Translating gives CASSPLGGEETQYF.

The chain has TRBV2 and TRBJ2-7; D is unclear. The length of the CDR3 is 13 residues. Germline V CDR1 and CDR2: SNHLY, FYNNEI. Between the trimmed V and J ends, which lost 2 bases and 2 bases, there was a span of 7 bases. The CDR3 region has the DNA TGTGCCAGCAGTGAAACAGCCCCCTACGAGCAGTACTTC. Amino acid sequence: CASSETAPYEQYF.

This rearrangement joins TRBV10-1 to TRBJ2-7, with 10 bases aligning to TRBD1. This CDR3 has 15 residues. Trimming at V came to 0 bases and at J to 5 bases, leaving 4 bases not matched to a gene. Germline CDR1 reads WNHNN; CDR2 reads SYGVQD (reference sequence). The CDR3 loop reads CASSESRTGGDEQYF. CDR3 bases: TGCGCCAGCAGTGAGTCGCGGACAGGGGGGGACGAGCAGTACTTC.

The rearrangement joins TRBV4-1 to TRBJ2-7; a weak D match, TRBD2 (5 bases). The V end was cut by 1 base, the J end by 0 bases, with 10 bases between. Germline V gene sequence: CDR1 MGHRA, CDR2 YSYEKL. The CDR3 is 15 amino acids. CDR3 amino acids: CASSQGASSSYEQYF. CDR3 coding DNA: TGCGCCAGCAGCCAAGGGGCTAGCAGCTCCTACGAGCAGTACTTC.

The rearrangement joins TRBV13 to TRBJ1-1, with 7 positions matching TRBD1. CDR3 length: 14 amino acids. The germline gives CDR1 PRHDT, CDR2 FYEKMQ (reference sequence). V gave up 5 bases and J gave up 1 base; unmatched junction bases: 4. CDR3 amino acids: CASSHGTENTEAFF. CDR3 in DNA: TGTGCCAGCAGCCATGGGACAGAGAACACTGAAGCTTTCTTT.

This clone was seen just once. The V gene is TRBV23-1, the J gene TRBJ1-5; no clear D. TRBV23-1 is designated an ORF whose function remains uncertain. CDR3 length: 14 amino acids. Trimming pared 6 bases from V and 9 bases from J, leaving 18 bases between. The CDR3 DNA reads TGCGCCAGCAGCCCTCCCCCCCCCGATGGGCCCCAGCATTTT. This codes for CASSPPPPDGPQHF.

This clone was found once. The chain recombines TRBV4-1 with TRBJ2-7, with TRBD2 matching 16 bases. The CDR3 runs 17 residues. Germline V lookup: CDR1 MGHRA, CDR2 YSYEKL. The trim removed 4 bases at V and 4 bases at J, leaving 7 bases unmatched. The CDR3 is CASSLGTSGGVGYEQYF. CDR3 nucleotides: TGCGCCAGCAGCCTCGGGACTAGCGGGGGGGTCGGATACGAGCAGTACTTC.